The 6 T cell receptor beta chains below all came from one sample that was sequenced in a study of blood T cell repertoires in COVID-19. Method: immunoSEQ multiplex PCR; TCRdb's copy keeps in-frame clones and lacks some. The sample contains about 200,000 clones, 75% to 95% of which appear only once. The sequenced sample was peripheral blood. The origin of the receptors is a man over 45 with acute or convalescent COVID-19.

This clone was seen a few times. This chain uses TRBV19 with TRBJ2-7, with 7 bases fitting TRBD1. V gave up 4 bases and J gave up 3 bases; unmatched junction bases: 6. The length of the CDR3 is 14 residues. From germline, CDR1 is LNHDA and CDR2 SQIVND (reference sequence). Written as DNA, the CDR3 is TGTGCCAGTAGTAGGGGACAGACATACTACGAGCAGTACTTC. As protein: CASSRGQTYYEQYF.

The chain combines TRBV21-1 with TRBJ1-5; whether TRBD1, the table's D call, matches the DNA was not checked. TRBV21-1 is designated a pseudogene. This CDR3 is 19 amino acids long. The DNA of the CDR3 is TGTGCCAGCAGCAGTGGGGACAGATTCTCAGTTTATAGCAATCAGCCCCAGCATTTT. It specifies CASSSGDRFSVYSNQPQHF.

CDR3 DNA sequence: TGTGCCAGCAGCAACCCACGGGGGAAGGATGGCTACACCTTC. Translating it yields CASSNPRGKDGYTF. The chain carries TRBV21-1 and TRBJ1-2. TRBV21-1 is noted as a pseudogene. This CDR3 is 14 amino acids long.

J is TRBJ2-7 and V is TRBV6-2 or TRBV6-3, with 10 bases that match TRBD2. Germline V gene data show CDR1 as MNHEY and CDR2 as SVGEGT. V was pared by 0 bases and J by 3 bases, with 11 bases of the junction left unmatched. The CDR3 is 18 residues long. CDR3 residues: CASSYSGLAGDFFYEQYF. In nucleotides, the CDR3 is TGTGCCAGCAGTTACTCAGGCCTAGCGGGAGATTTTTTCTACGAGCAGTACTTC.

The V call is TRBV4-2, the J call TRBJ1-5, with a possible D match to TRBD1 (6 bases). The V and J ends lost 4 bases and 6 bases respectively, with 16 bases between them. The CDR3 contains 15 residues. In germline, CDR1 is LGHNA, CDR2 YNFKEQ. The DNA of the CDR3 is TGTGCCAGCAGCCCGGGGGGCGGCCCGCGTCAGCCCCAGCATTTT. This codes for CASSPGGGPRQPQHF.

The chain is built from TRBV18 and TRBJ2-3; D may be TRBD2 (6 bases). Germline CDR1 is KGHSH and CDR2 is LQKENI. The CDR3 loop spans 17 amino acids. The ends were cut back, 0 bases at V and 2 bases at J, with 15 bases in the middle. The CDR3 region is CASSPPSIAVNTDTQYF. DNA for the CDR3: TGTGCCAGCTCACCACCTTCCATAGCGGTAAACACAGATACGCAGTATTTT.